One and the same sample provided the 10 T cell receptor beta chains below, sequenced in a study of OX40 agonist ivuxolimab in advanced cancers. Assay: immunoSEQ multiplex PCR; the TCRdb copy retains only in-frame clones and omits some. Of about 88,000 clones detected, 75% to 90% appear once; the ten largest clones hold approximately 0.22%. The specimen was CD4+ or CD8+ T cells sorted from blood, collected in a trial of the OX40 agonist ivuxolimab. All receptors derive from an adult with an advanced solid tumor such as melanoma, head and neck, liver or kidney cancer.

The chain joins TRBV6-1 to TRBJ2-3; D ambiguous. Trimming cost V 6 bases and J 2 bases, with 3 bases left between them. The CDR3 runs 11 residues. Germline lookup yields CDR1 MNHNS and CDR2 SASEGT. The CDR3 loop is CASSLTDTQYF. Here the CDR3 DNA reads TGTGCCAGCAGCCTCACAGATACGCAGTATTTT.

The chain combines TRBV6-5 with TRBJ1-5; D gene ambiguous. Germline loops: CDR1 MNHEY, CDR2 SVGAGI. The CDR3 totals 12 residues. Trimming shortened V by 4 bases and J by 7 bases, and 8 bases separated the two germline ends. DNA for the CDR3: TGTGCCAGCAGTTCTCCTAGGCAGCCCCAGCATTTT. This encodes CASSSPRQPQHF.

The CDR3 DNA sequence: TGCGCCAGCAGCCAAGAGGCGGGGTACAACTACGAGCAGTACTTC. This gives the protein CASSQEAGYNYEQYF. V gene TRBV4-3 combines with J gene TRBJ2-7; D is possibly TRBD2 (6 bases). This CDR3 contains 15 residues. The V gene lost 0 bases and the J gene lost 3 bases, with 12 bases spanning the gap. The germline gives CDR1 LGHNA, CDR2 YSLEER.

This rearrangement joins TRBV7-2 to TRBJ1-2, with D perhaps matching TRBD1 (5 bases). Germline V gene data show CDR1 as SGHTA and CDR2 as FQGNSA. The CDR3 length is 13 residues. V gave up 8 bases and J gave up 4 bases, with 14 bases separating them. CDR3 protein: CASGRRGGYGYTF. As DNA, the CDR3 is TGTGCCAGCGGGAGGCGGGGGGGCTATGGCTACACCTTC.

The rearrangement uses TRBV19 and TRBJ2-4; tentatively, D is TRBD1 or TRBD2 (6 bases each). The germline gives CDR1 LNHDA, CDR2 SQIVND (reference sequence). The CDR3 covers 15 residues. The V gene lost 6 bases and the J gene lost 0 bases, with 12 bases spanning the gap. The CDR3 coding sequence is TGTGCCAGTAGCGGGGGCAGCGTAGCCAAAAACATTCAGTACTTC. Translating it yields CASSGGSVAKNIQYF. Full variable domain (remainder filled in from reference TRBV19 and TRBJ2-4): DGGITQSPKYLFRKEGQNVTLSCEQNLNHDAMYWYRQDPGQGLRLIYYSQIVNDFQKGDIAEGYSVSREKKESFPLTVTSAQKNPTAFYLCASSGGSVAKNIQYFGAGTRLSVL.

The chain joins TRBV7-8 to TRBJ1-1; 9 positions match TRBD1. The V segment lost 4 bases and the J segment 4 bases; nucleotides outside the gene matches: 4. This CDR3 has 14 amino acids. From germline, CDR1 is SGHVS and CDR2 FQNEAQ. CDR3 coding DNA: TGTGCCAGCAGCTCCGGACAGGGGATCACTGAAGCTTTCTTT. Amino acids: CASSSGQGITEAFF.

This clone was seen more than once but under ten times. The genes are TRBV19 and TRBJ2-7; 8 bases line up with TRBD1. The germline CDR1 and CDR2 sequences are LNHDA and SQIVND (reference sequence). V dropped 5 bases and J dropped 7; count of bases not matched to a gene: 10. This CDR3 is built from 14 residues. The CDR3: CASSLEDRVGEQYF. The CDR3 bases are TGTGCCAGTAGTTTGGAGGACAGGGTGGGAGAGCAGTACTTC.

V usage is TRBV18 and J usage is TRBJ1-2; possibly TRBD1 for D (5 bases). The CDR3 spans 16 residues. Germline lookup yields CDR1 KGHSH and CDR2 LQKENI. Deletions cut 5 bases from V and 3 bases from J, with 19 bases between. This CDR3 reads CASSGEEGLYHYGYTF. The CDR3 coding sequence is TGTGCCAGCTCAGGAGAAGAGGGACTTTACCACTATGGCTACACCTTC. Full variable domain (remainder filled in from reference TRBV18 and TRBJ1-2): NAGVMQNPRHLVRRRGQEARLRCSPMKGHSHVYWYRQLPEEGLKFMVYLQKENIIDESGMPKERFSAEFPKEGPSILRIQQVVRGDSAAYFCASSGEEGLYHYGYTFGSGTRLTVV.

In DNA, the CDR3 is TGTGCCAGCCAGGGGGCGACTAATGAAAAACTGTTTTTT. It codes for CASQGATNEKLFF. J is TRBJ1-4 and V is TRBV6-1, with 8 bases aligning to TRBD1. CDR1 MNHNS and CDR2 SASEGT come from the germline V gene. This CDR3 is 13 amino acids long. Unmatched junction bases numbered 1, after V lost 8 bases and J lost 2 bases.

V usage is TRBV15 and J usage is TRBJ1-2, with D tentatively TRBD1 (5 bases). CDR1 LNHNV and CDR2 YYDKDF come from the germline V gene (reference sequence). The CDR3 covers 16 residues. Trimming removed 0 bases from V and 4 bases from J, with 15 bases in between. The DNA of the CDR3 is TGTGCCACCAGCAGAGATTTTACAGGCGGTGGCTATGGCTACACCTTC. Amino acid sequence: CATSRDFTGGGYGYTF.